This TCR beta chain was sequenced in a study of Ad26.COV2.S vaccination and SARS-CoV-2 variants. Whole-study results and caveats: The study found higher spike-specific TCR breadth in vaccine than placebo recipients.

TCRdb's copy holds only in-frame clones and misses some; the assay was immunoSEQ multiplex PCR. The sample holds about 350,000 clones, roughly 85% seen once. Treatment given: roughly 19 received Ad26.COV2.S at low or high dose, single or two shots; about 5 received placebo; per-sample allocation not given. Each sample was drawn 63 days after the first injection (of vaccine or placebo). This CDR3 has 16 residues. CDR1 KGHSH and CDR2 LQKENI come from the germline V gene. Trimming took 3 bases from V and 4 from J; bases not matched to a gene: 7. With regard to this clone: What it recognizes is unknown.

The chain joins TRBV18 to TRBJ2-2, with 8 bases identical to TRBD2. Sequenced here: peripheral blood, sampled in a trial of Ad26.COV2.S vaccine versus placebo. The receptor's source is a person between 18 and 59 years old who received the Ad26.COV2.S COVID-19 vaccine or a placebo. The CDR3 loop reads CASSPLLGTSTGELFF. In DNA, the CDR3 is TGTGCCAGCTCACCGCTATTGGGGACTAGCACCGGGGAGCTGTTTTTT.